One sample yielded the 20 T cell receptor beta chains listed below, sequenced in a study of blood T cells in healthy people across ages. A J-beta primer mix and a sample-barcoded 5' primer were used in a second PCR of about 7 to 12 cycles. TCRdb analysed the 5' RACE reads with MiXCR anew, one entry per CDR3 protein. The sample includes 1,800,000 or so distinct CDR3 sequences, approximately 40% of them seen just once. Sequencing input: blood. The receptors here all came from a human donor in good health.

The rearrangement uses TRBV9 and TRBJ2-2; no definite D call. This CDR3 comprises 15 residues. The V gene lost 0 bases and the J gene lost 1 base, with 7 bases spanning the gap. The germline gives CDR1 SGDLS, CDR2 YYNGEE. The CDR3 spells CASSVVAGNTGELFF. The DNA for the CDR3 is TGTGCCAGCAGCGTAGTGGCAGGGAACACCGGGGAGCTGTTTTTT.

The chain is built from TRBV5-1 and TRBJ1-2; D remains ambiguous. The CDR3 contains 15 residues. The V gene's germline CDR1 is SGHRS and CDR2 YFSETQ. Trimming removed 0 bases at V and 4 bases at J, with 13 bases between. As DNA, the CDR3 is TGCGCCAGCAGCTTGGCCGGCGTTCTACCCTATGGCTACACCTTC. It is translated as CASSLAGVLPYGYTF.

A few counts support this clonotype. The chain links TRBV20-1 to TRBJ2-7; 9 bases are shared with TRBD2. The CDR3 loop spans 16 amino acids. Germline loops: CDR1 DFQATT, CDR2 SNEGSKA (reference sequence). J gave up 0 bases and V 7 bases, and 13 bases lay outside the gene matches. This CDR3 is CSVWSSGAASSYEQYF. CDR3 nucleotide sequence: TGCAGTGTATGGTCTAGCGGGGCTGCTAGCTCCTACGAGCAGTACTTC.

In its sample, this clonotype was seen a few times. The genes are TRBV7-2 and TRBJ2-3, with 10 nucleotides matching TRBD2. Germline assignment: CDR1 SGHTA and CDR2 FQGNSA. CDR3 length: 15 residues. Trimming at V came to 1 base and at J to 6 bases, leaving 4 bases not matched to a gene. CDR3 nucleotides: TGTGCCAGCAGCTTAGGCGGTAGCGGGGGGGATACGCAGTATTTT. Protein sequence: CASSLGGSGGDTQYF.

This clonotype appeared a few times. The chain couples TRBV27 to TRBJ2-7; D may be TRBD1 (5 bases). Deletions cut 10 bases from V and 2 bases from J, with 12 bases between. CDR3 length equals 12 residues. Germline-derived CDR1 and CDR2 are MNHEY and SMNVEV (reference sequence). CDR3 nucleotide sequence: TGTGCCACCCAGACAGAGACCTACGAGCAGTACTTC. Amino acids: CATQTETYEQYF.

A few counts support this clonotype. V and J are TRBV6-6 and TRBJ2-1, with D maybe TRBD2 (6 bases). The germline V gene has CDR1 MNHNY and CDR2 SVGAGI (reference sequence). Trimming cost V 7 bases and J 2 bases, with 15 bases left between them. This CDR3 comprises 15 residues. The CDR3 coding sequence is TGTGCCAGCACCGGGGAGGACATGGCCTACAATGAGCAGTTCTTC. Residues: CASTGEDMAYNEQFF.

This clonotype appeared many times. The rearrangement joins TRBV7-3 to TRBJ2-3; D is uncertain. The CDR3 is made up of 13 amino acids. Trimming took 1 base from V and 4 from J, leaving 6 bases between them. Germline V gene lookup returns CDR1 SGHTA and CDR2 FQGTGA. The DNA of the CDR3 is TGTGCCAGCAGCTTAAACGGAGCAGATACGCAGTATTTT. Translation: CASSLNGADTQYF.

The J gene is TRBJ2-1, the V gene TRBV6-2 or TRBV6-3; D remains unclear. From germline, CDR1 is MNHEY and CDR2 SVGEGT. Trimming took 6 bases from V and 5 from J, leaving 14 bases between them. The CDR3 sequence is 14 residues long. CDR3 DNA sequence: TGTGCCAGCAGCCCATCTATGGGTGACAATGAGCAGTTCTTC. It codes for CASSPSMGDNEQFF.

The CDR3 DNA reads as TGTGCCAGCAATCAACCGGGACAGGAGACCTACGAGCAGTACTTC. Translated: CASNQPGQETYEQYF. This chain joins TRBV28 and TRBJ2-7, with TRBD1 identical over 8 bases. The CDR3 length is 15 residues. Germline-derived CDR1 and CDR2 are MDHEN and SYDVKM. J gave up 2 bases and V 7 bases, and 10 bases lay outside the gene matches.

V gene TRBV28 combines with J gene TRBJ1-5; TRBD1 agrees at 8 bases. With V trimmed by 7 bases and J by 5 bases, 10 bases remained unmatched. CDR1 is MDHEN and CDR2 is SYDVKM in the germline V gene. The CDR3 loop spans 15 amino acids. The CDR3 loop is CASIPKDRAHQPQHF. DNA for the CDR3: TGTGCCAGCATCCCAAAGGACAGGGCTCATCAGCCCCAGCATTTT.

A word on this clonotype: One base away lies a much larger clone, so this may be a sequencing read error. The CDR3 DNA is TGCGCCAGCAGCCAAGGGTATCGGGGTTCAAATGAGCAGTTCTTC. Protein: CASSQGYRGSNEQFF. This chain uses TRBV4-1 with TRBJ2-1; possible D gene TRBD2, 5 bases. The V and J ends lost 1 base and 7 bases respectively, with 14 bases between them. Looked up from germline, CDR1 is MGHRA and CDR2 is YSYEKL. The CDR3 contains 15 residues.

V is TRBV9 and J is TRBJ2-1, with 7 positions matching TRBD2. V was clipped by 3 bases and J by 0 bases; unmatched bases: 9. The CDR3 length is 17 residues. Germline V gene data show CDR1 as SGDLS and CDR2 as YYNGEE. The CDR3 region is CASSAIRGGSSYNEQFF. The CDR3, as DNA: TGTGCCAGCAGCGCAATCCGCGGGGGAAGCTCCTACAATGAGCAGTTCTTC.

The rearrangement joins TRBV10-3 to TRBJ2-2; D possibly uses TRBD1 or TRBD2 (7 bases each). Germline CDR1 ENHRY, CDR2 SYGVKD. Trimming took off 11 bases at V and 5 bases at J, with 15 bases between the two ends. The CDR3 length is 13 residues. CDR3 nucleotides: TGTGCCTCCCGACAGGGAGGGACCGGGGAGCTGTTTTTT. This translates into CASRQGGTGELFF.

A few counts support this clonotype. The V call is TRBV7-9, the J call TRBJ1-1; no clear D. V lost 5 bases and J 5 bases, leaving 9 bases between the germline ends. The germline gives CDR1 SEHNR, CDR2 FQNEAQ (reference sequence). CDR3 length equals 12 residues. DNA of the CDR3: TGTGCCAGCAGCGCCGGGAGTACTGAAGCTTTCTTT. It translates to CASSAGSTEAFF. The full variable domain, its missing parts supplied by reference TRBV7-9 and TRBJ1-1, is DTGVSQNPRHKITKRGQNVTFRCDPISEHNRLYWYRQTLGQGPEFLTYFQNEAQLEKSRLLSDRFSAERPKGSFSTLEIQRTEQGDSAMYLCASSAGSTEAFFGQGTRLTVV.

The gene calls are TRBV28 and TRBJ2-4, with TRBD1 matching 9 bases. Germline CDR1 MDHEN, CDR2 SYDVKM. The CDR3 has 14 residues. V was clipped by 6 bases and J by 6 bases; unmatched bases: 6. In DNA form, the CDR3 reads TGTGCCAGCAGCCCTGGGACAGGGATAAACATTCAGTACTTC. As protein: CASSPGTGINIQYF.

V usage is TRBV12-3 or TRBV12-4 and J usage is TRBJ2-1; TRBD2 matches 14 bases. The CDR3 has 15 residues. The V segment lost 5 bases and the J segment 12 bases; nucleotides outside the gene matches: 9. CDR3 sequence (DNA): TGTGCCAGCAGTCGGGGACTAGCGGGGGTCTATGGGCAGTTCTTC. It encodes CASSRGLAGVYGQFF.

The gene calls are TRBV5-5 and TRBJ2-7; the D gene is possibly TRBD1 (6 bases). Deletions cut 4 bases from V and 5 bases from J, with 13 bases between. CDR3 length: 13 residues. The germline gives CDR1 SGHKS, CDR2 YYEKEE (reference sequence). CDR3 sequence reads: CASSIQGSHEQYF. CDR3 sequence (DNA): TGTGCCAGCAGCATTCAGGGGTCTCACGAGCAGTACTTC.

Regarding this clonotype: A junction boundary mismatches the germline segment, possibly from a read error. V usage is TRBV20-1 and J usage is TRBJ1-2; 10 nucleotides align to TRBD1. Germline CDR1 reads DFQATT; CDR2 reads SNEGSKA (reference sequence). The CDR3 has 14 residues. The CDR3 sequence: CGASDRGQAYGYTF. DNA of the CDR3: TGCGGTGCCTCCGACAGGGGGCAGGCCTATGGCTACACCTTC.

This clonotype showed up just a few times. The CDR3 DNA reads TGTGCCAGCAGCTTACTCGTCGGGACAGGGTCGGAGGGCTACACCTTC. The encoded protein is CASSLLVGTGSEGYTF. The V call is TRBV7-2, the J call TRBJ1-2; 9 bases are a match to TRBD1. The CDR3 is 16 residues long. V gave up 2 bases and J gave up 8 bases; unmatched junction bases: 12. Germline loops: CDR1 SGHTA, CDR2 FQGNSA. Looking up the rest from reference TRBV7-2 and TRBJ1-2 gives the full variable domain: GAGVSQSPSNKVTEKGKDVELRCDPISGHTALYWYRQSLGQGLEFLIYFQGNSAPDKSGLPSDRFSAERTGGSVSTLTIQRTQQEDSAVYLCASSLLVGTGSEGYTFGSGTRLTVV.

This clonotype was seen a handful of times. This chain connects TRBV5-6 to TRBJ2-1, with D perhaps TRBD1 (5 bases). Germline CDR1 SGHDT, CDR2 YYEEEE. Deletions cut 0 bases from V and 3 bases from J, with 13 bases between. This CDR3 is 16 amino acids long. This CDR3 reads CASSLGFDSYYNEQFF. The CDR3 DNA is TGTGCCAGCAGCTTGGGGTTCGACAGCTACTACAATGAGCAGTTCTTC.